The 18 T cell receptor beta chains below were found in one sample sequenced in a study of cytomegalovirus exposure and HLA in healthy donors. PCR primers comprised 60 Vbeta and 13 Jbeta primers. Generated by immunoSEQ multiplex PCR, the TCRdb table keeps only in-frame clones and is missing some. The sample has 150,000 to 200,000 clones, just over 75% seen once. The specimen sequenced was PBMCs. All receptors derive from a woman aged 25-40 years in good health and CMV-seropositive.

This chain connects TRBV10-3 to TRBJ1-1; D gene uncertain. In germline, CDR1 is ENHRY, CDR2 SYGVKD. The CDR3 has 13 amino acids. The germline V and J ends were trimmed by 4 bases and 5 bases, with 11 bases remaining between them. The CDR3 here is CAISGTTETEAFF. The CDR3 DNA reads TGTGCCATCAGTGGGACTACAGAAACTGAAGCTTTCTTT.

J is TRBJ2-5 and V is TRBV27; 12 bases map to TRBD1. TRBJ2-7 explains the end of the DNA better; the J call may be wrong. Germline CDR1 is MNHEY and CDR2 is SMNVEV (reference sequence). This CDR3 contains 15 residues. The CDR3 loop reads CASSLLRDRGHEQYF. Here the CDR3 DNA reads TGTGCCAGCAGTCTACTCCGGGACAGGGGGCACGAGCAGTACTTC.

The gene calls are TRBV5-1 and TRBJ2-2; D not resolved. V lost 4 bases and J 3 bases, leaving 7 bases between the germline ends. Germline V gene lookup returns CDR1 SGHRS and CDR2 YFSETQ. This CDR3 is built from 13 residues. Here the CDR3 DNA reads TGCGCCAGCAGCCGAGGAGACACCGGGGAGCTGTTTTTT. Amino acids: CASSRGDTGELFF.

CDR3: CASRPGGQDSYEQYF. The CDR3 coding sequence is TGCGCCAGCAGACCCGGAGGACAGGACTCCTACGAGCAGTACTTC. The chain uses TRBV5-1 and TRBJ2-7; 7 bases map to TRBD1. The germline V gene has CDR1 SGHRS and CDR2 YFSETQ. The CDR3 totals 15 residues. After removal of 5 bases from V and 0 bases from J, the junction contained 8 bases not matched to a gene.

The rearrangement uses TRBV6-5 and TRBJ1-2; TRBD1 aligns across 8 bases. Trimming cost V 5 bases and J 2 bases; bases outside gene matches: 4. The CDR3 spans 14 residues. Per the germline V gene, CDR1 is MNHEY and CDR2 is SVGAGI. The CDR3 spells CASSETGENYGYTF. As DNA, the CDR3 is TGTGCCAGCAGTGAGACAGGGGAGAACTATGGCTACACCTTC.

The V call is TRBV2, the J call TRBJ2-1; possibly TRBD1 for D (6 bases). The V end lost 6 bases, the J end lost 9 bases, and 12 bases lay between the germline ends. This CDR3 region has 12 residues. Germline V gene data show CDR1 as SNHLY and CDR2 as FYNNEI. CDR3 in DNA: TGTGCCAGCAGGGGGGACACTCTTGAGCAGTTCTTC. Its protein is CASRGDTLEQFF.

The chain links TRBV5-1 to TRBJ1-4; no definite D call. V shed 5 bases and J shed 5 bases, with 10 bases lying between them. CDR3 length equals 13 residues. Per germline, CDR1 SGHRS and CDR2 YFSETQ. The CDR3 DNA reads TGCGCCAGCAGGCGCGGGGAAAATGAAAAACTGTTTTTT. Translated: CASRRGENEKLFF.

In regard to this clone: Within the sample, other DNA sequences also encode this same CDR3. The V gene is TRBV5-1, the J gene TRBJ1-4, with 10 positions matching TRBD1. The CDR3 covers 15 residues. V trimming: 0 bases; J trimming: 6 bases; junction bases outside the gene matches: 2. The germline gives CDR1 SGHRS, CDR2 YFSETQ. This CDR3 reads CASSLAGTGDEKLFF. Written as DNA, the CDR3 is TGCGCCAGCAGCTTGGCCGGGACAGGGGATGAAAAACTGTTTTTT.

The V call is TRBV5-1, the J call TRBJ1-2; 7 bases line up with TRBD1. Germline values: CDR1 SGHRS, CDR2 YFSETQ. The CDR3 contains 13 residues. Trimming removed 5 bases from V and 8 bases from J; junction bases left unmatched: 9. The CDR3 reads CASSYRGQGGYTF. Written as DNA, the CDR3 is TGCGCCAGCAGTTACAGGGGCCAGGGAGGCTACACCTTC.

The V and J genes are TRBV7-9 and TRBJ2-7; 9 positions agree with TRBD1. The CDR3 is 13 residues long. With 8 bases clipped from V and 4 bases from J, the junction kept 6 bases outside the gene matches. The germline V gene has CDR1 SEHNR and CDR2 FQNEAQ (reference sequence). CDR3 region: CASFRTGEYEQYF. The CDR3 nucleotides are TGTGCCAGCTTTCGGACAGGGGAGTACGAGCAGTACTTC.

V and J are TRBV27 and TRBJ2-7; 12 bases are a match to TRBD2. This CDR3 comprises 16 residues. Germline V gene data show CDR1 as MNHEY and CDR2 as SMNVEV (reference sequence). V was pared by 6 bases and J by 2 bases, with 8 bases of the junction left unmatched. The CDR3 DNA reads TGTGCCAGCAGCCGAACGGGACTAGCGGGCCCCTACGAGCAGTACTTC. This gives the protein CASSRTGLAGPYEQYF.

This chain connects TRBV19 to TRBJ2-1; TRBD1 agrees at 10 bases. Germline V lookup: CDR1 LNHDA, CDR2 SQIVND (reference sequence). V trimming: 5 bases; J trimming: 3 bases; junction bases outside the gene matches: 4. This CDR3 region has 15 residues. CDR3 sequence reads: CASSDRDRGYNEQFF. CDR3 nucleotides: TGTGCCAGTAGTGACCGGGACAGGGGCTACAATGAGCAGTTCTTC.

This chain joins TRBV15 and TRBJ1-2; no clear D. Germline V gene sequence: CDR1 LNHNV, CDR2 YYDKDF (reference sequence). This CDR3 is 14 amino acids long. The V end was cut by 0 bases, the J end by 1 base, with 6 bases between. CDR3 coding DNA: TGTGCCACCAGCAGAGATCGGGATAACTATGGCTACACCTTC. This encodes CATSRDRDNYGYTF. Complete variable domain (other parts from reference TRBV15 and TRBJ1-2): DAMVIQNPRYQVTQFGKPVTLSCSQTLNHNVMYWYQQKSSQAPKLLFHYYDKDFNNEADTPDNFQSRRPNTSFCFLDIRSPGLGDTAMYLCATSRDRDNYGYTFGSGTRLTVV.

This clone was picked up a small number of times. The chain is built from TRBV27 and TRBJ2-1, with TRBD2 as a possible D gene (6 bases). Germline CDR1 reads MNHEY; CDR2 reads SMNVEV (reference sequence). Trimming pared 1 base from V and 4 bases from J, leaving 17 bases between. CDR3 length equals 17 residues. This chain's CDR3 is CASSLLWEEGVYNEQFF. The CDR3 nucleotides are TGTGCCAGCAGTTTATTATGGGAGGAGGGCGTTTACAATGAGCAGTTCTTC.

The chain links TRBV19 to TRBJ2-3; D unclear. The CDR3 is made up of 15 amino acids. Trimming pared 3 bases from V and 0 bases from J, leaving 10 bases between. In germline, CDR1 is LNHDA, CDR2 SQIVND (reference sequence). The CDR3 sequence is CASSISPGSTDTQYF. CDR3 DNA: TGTGCCAGTAGTATCTCCCCCGGTAGCACAGATACGCAGTATTTT.

The V and J genes are TRBV10-3 and TRBJ2-7, with TRBD1 matching 7 bases. Germline-derived CDR1 and CDR2 are ENHRY and SYGVKD. The CDR3 runs to 13 residues. V lost 9 bases, J lost 5 bases, and 10 bases stayed unmatched. As DNA, the CDR3 is TGTGCCATTAATACAGGGGTCGGGGACGAGCAGTACTTC. It yields the protein CAINTGVGDEQYF.

The chain has TRBV7-9 and TRBJ1-5; D not certain. This CDR3 contains 13 residues. The V end lost 4 bases, the J end lost 7 bases, and 11 bases lay between the germline ends. Germline CDR1 reads SEHNR; CDR2 reads FQNEAQ (reference sequence). CDR3 coding DNA: TGTGCCAGCAGCTACTCAGACACACAGCCCCAGCATTTT. Encoded protein: CASSYSDTQPQHF.

This clone was observed once. V gene TRBV6-4 combines with J gene TRBJ2-1, with a tentative D call TRBD1 (6 bases). CDR3 length equals 15 residues. CDR1 is MRHNA and CDR2 is SNTAGT in the germline V gene. Trimming cost V 4 bases and J 1 base, with 11 bases left between them. In DNA form, the CDR3 reads TGTGCCAGCAGTGCACAGGGAGCGTCCTACAATGAGCAGTTCTTC. It specifies CASSAQGASYNEQFF.